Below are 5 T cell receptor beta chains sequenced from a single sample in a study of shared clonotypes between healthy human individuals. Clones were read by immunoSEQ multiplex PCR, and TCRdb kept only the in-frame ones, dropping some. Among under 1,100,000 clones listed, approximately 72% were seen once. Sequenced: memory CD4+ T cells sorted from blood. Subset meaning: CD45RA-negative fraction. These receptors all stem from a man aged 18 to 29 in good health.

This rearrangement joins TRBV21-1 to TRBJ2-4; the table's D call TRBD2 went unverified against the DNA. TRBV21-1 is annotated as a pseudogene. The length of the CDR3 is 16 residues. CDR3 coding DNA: TGTGCCAGCAGCAAAAAAAGCGGGAGTGCCAAAAACATTCAGTACTTC. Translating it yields CASSKKSGSAKNIQYF.

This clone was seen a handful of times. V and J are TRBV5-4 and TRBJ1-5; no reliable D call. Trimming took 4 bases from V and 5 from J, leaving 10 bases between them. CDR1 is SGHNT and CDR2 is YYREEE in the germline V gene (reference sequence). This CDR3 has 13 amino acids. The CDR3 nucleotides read TGTGCCAGCAGCGATGGCCTATATCAGCCCCAGCATTTT. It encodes CASSDGLYQPQHF.

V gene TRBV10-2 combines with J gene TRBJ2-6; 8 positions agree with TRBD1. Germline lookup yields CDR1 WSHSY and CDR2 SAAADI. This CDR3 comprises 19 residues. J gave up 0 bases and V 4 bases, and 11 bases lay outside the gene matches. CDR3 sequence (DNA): TGCGCCAGCAGTGGGGAGCGACAGGGGTCACGCTCTGGGGCCAACGTCCTGACTTTC. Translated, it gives CASSGERQGSRSGANVLTF.

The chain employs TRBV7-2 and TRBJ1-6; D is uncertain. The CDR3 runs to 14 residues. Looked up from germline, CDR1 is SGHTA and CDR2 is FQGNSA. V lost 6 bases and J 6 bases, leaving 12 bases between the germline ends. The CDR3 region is CASRAAGSNSPLHF. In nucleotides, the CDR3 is TGTGCCAGCAGGGCTGCGGGCTCTAATTCACCCCTCCACTTT.

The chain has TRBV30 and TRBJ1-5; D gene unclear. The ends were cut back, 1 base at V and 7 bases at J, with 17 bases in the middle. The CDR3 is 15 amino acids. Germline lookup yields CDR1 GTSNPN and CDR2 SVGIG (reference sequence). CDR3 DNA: TGTGCCTGGAGTGGGGGTGGAAGTGGAAGGCAGCCCCAGCATTTT. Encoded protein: CAWSGGGSGRQPQHF.